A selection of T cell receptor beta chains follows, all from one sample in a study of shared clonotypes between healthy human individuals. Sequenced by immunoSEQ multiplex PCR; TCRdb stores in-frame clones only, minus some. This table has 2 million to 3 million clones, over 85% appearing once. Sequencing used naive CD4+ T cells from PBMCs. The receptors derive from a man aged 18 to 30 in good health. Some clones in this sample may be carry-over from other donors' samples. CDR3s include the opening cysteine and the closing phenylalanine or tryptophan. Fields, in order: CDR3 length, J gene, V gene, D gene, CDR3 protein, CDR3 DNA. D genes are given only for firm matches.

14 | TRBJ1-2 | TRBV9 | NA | CASSVAAGGYGYTF | TGTGCCAGCAGCGTAGCCGCAGGCGGGTATGGCTACACCTTC
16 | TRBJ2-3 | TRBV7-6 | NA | CASSLALRAREDTQYF | TGTGCCAGCAGCTTAGCGCTCAGGGCTCGAGAAGATACGCAGTATTTT
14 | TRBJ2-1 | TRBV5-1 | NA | CASSQDWIYNEQFF | TGCGCCAGCAGCCAGGACTGGATTTACAATGAGCAGTTCTTC
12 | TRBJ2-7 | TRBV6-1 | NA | CASSSRPYEQYF | TGTGCCAGCAGTAGTCGACCCTACGAGCAGTACTTC
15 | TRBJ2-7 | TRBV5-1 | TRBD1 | CASSVRDRGTYEQYF | TGCGCCAGCAGCGTCCGGGACAGGGGGACCTACGAGCAGTACTTC
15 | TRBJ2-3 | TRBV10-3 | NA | CAISERGGTTDTQYF | TGTGCCATCAGTGAGAGAGGCGGGACGACAGATACGCAGTATTTT
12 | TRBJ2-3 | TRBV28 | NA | CASSSGGDTQYF | TGTGCCAGCAGTTCTGGGGGGGATACGCAGTATTTT
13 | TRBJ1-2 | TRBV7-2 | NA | CASSSGPKLGYTF | TGTGCCAGCAGCTCGGGACCTAAACTAGGCTACACCTTC
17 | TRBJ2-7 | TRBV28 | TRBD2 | CASSLGLAGGLLLEQYF | TGTGCCAGCAGTTTGGGACTAGCGGGAGGTCTGCTGCTCGAGCAGTACTTC
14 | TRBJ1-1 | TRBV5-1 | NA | CASSLVREPTEAFF | TGCGCCAGCAGCTTGGTACGAGAACCCACTGAAGCTTTCTTT
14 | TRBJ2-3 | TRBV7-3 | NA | CASSLFAAADTQYF | TGTGCCAGCAGCTTATTTGCAGCAGCAGATACGCAGTATTTT
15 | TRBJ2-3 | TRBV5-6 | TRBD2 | CASSRSGRMTDTQYF | TGTGCCAGCAGCCGTAGCGGGAGGATGACAGATACGCAGTATTTT
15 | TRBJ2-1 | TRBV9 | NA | CASSVALATYNEQFF | TGTGCCAGCAGCGTAGCTTTAGCGACCTACAATGAGCAGTTCTTC